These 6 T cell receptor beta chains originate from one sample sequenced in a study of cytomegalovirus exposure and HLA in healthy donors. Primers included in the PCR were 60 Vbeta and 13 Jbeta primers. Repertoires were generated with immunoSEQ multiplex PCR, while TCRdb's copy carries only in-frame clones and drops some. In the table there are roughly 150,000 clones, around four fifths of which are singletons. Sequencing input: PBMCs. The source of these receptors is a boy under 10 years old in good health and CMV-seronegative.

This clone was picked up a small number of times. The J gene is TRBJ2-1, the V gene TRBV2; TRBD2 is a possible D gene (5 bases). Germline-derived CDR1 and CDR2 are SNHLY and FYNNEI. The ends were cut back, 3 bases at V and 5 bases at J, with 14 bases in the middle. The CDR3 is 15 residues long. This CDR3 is CASSEGGRTNNEQFF. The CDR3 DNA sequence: TGTGCCAGCAGTGAGGGCGGGCGAACAAACAATGAGCAGTTCTTC.

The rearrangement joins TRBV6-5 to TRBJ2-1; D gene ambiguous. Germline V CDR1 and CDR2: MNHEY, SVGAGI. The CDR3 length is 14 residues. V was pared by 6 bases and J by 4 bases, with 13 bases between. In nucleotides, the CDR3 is TGTGCCAGCAGCAGACGCGTACTATACAATGAGCAGTTCTTC. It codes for CASSRRVLYNEQFF.

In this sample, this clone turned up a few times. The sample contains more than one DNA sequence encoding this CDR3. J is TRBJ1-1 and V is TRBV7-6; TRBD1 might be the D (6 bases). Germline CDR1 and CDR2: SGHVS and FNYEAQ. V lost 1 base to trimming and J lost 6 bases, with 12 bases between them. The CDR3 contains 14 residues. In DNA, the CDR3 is TGTGCCAGCAGCTTAGTGGAGTCAGGGGCTGAAGCTTTCTTT. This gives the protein CASSLVESGAEAFF.

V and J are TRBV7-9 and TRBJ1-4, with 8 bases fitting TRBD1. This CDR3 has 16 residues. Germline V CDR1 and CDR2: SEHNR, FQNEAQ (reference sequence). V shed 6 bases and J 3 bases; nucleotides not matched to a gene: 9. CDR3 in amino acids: CASRSGGVGSNEKLFF. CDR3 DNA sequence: TGTGCCAGCAGGTCAGGGGGCGTTGGATCTAATGAAAAACTGTTTTTT.

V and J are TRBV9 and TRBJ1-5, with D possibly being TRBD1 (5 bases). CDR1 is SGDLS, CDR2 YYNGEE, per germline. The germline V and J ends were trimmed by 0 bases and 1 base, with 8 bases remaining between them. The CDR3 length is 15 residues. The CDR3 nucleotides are TGTGCCAGCAGCGTAGGGGGCAGAAGCAATCAGCCCCAGCATTTT. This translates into CASSVGGRSNQPQHF.

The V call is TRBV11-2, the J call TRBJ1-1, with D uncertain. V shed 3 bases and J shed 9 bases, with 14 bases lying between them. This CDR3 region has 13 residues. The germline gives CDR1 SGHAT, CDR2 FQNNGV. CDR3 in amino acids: CASSLVPGRKAFF. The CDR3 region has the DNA TGTGCCAGCAGCTTGGTCCCTGGGCGCAAAGCTTTCTTT. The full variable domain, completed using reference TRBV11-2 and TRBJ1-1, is EAGVAQSPRYKIIEKRQSVAFWCNPISGHATLYWYQQILGQGPKLLIQFQNNGVVDDSQLPKDRFSAERLKGVDSTLKIQPAKLEDSAVYLCASSLVPGRKAFFGQGTRLTVV.